The rows below give T cell receptor beta chains drawn from one sample of a study of regulatory T cells in long-lasting Graves disease. TCRdb itself ran the multiplex PCR reads through MiXCR, one entry per CDR3 protein. In the table there are roughly 320,000 distinct CDR3 sequences, approximately 16% of which are singletons. These sequences were also reported in another study, on T cells in Graves' hyperthyroidism and ophthalmopathy.

Sequencing used peripheral blood mononuclear cells (PBMCs), obtained at new diagnosis, from a patient treated with antithyroid drugs. All receptors come from a middle-aged man with Graves disease. CDR3s include the opening cysteine and the closing phenylalanine or tryptophan. Each record gives: J gene, V gene, D gene, clone size, CDR3 DNA, CDR3 protein. The D gene is left open where the match is weak. Clone size is stated in some rows and not others, as once, few, many or a class when expanded.

J gene: TRBJ2-1; V gene: TRBV5-1; D gene: TRBD2; clone size: many; CDR3 DNA: TGCGCCAGCAGCCCCACCCGGGGGGGTGCCCCCCACAATGAGCAGTTCTTC; CDR3 protein: CASSPTRGGAPHNEQFF
J gene: TRBJ2-5; V gene: TRBV4-2; D gene: NA; clone size: few; CDR3 DNA: TGTGCCAGCAGCCCGAATATCAGGATCCAAGAGACCCAGTACTTC; CDR3 protein: CASSPNIRIQETQYF
J gene: TRBJ2-5; V gene: TRBV11-1; D gene: NA; clone size: few; CDR3 DNA: TGTGCCAGCAGCCAAGACCGGCTAGCCGAGACCCAGTACTTC; CDR3 protein: CASSQDRLAETQYF
J gene: TRBJ1-5; V gene: TRBV7-8; D gene: NA; clone size: NA; CDR3 DNA: TGTGCCAGCAGCTTAGTTGGGGGCTCGAGCAATCAGCCCCAGCATTTT; CDR3 protein: CASSLVGGSSNQPQHF
J gene: TRBJ2-7; V gene: TRBV18; D gene: TRBD1; clone size: NA; CDR3 DNA: TGTGCCAGCTCACCACCGGGCAGGGGGAACTACGAGCAGTACTTC; CDR3 protein: CASSPPGRGNYEQYF
J gene: TRBJ2-7; V gene: TRBV7-2; D gene: NA; clone size: many; CDR3 DNA: TGTGCCAGCAGCAGTTATGGCGCCTACGAGCAGTACTTC; CDR3 protein: CASSSYGAYEQYF
J gene: TRBJ2-7; V gene: TRBV15; D gene: NA; clone size: many; CDR3 DNA: TGTGCCACCACAGGGGCAATCGGGGACGAGCAGTACTTC; CDR3 protein: CATTGAIGDEQYF
J gene: TRBJ1-4; V gene: TRBV12-3/TRBV12-4; D gene: TRBD1; clone size: NA; CDR3 DNA: TGTGCCACCCAGTCGACAGGGGGAGAAAAACTGTTTTTT; CDR3 protein: CATQSTGGEKLFF
J gene: TRBJ2-5; V gene: TRBV6-5; D gene: NA; clone size: few; CDR3 DNA: TGTGCCAGCAGTTACTCGATCCAGGGTTGGGAGACCCAGTACTTC; CDR3 protein: CASSYSIQGWETQYF
J gene: TRBJ2-7; V gene: TRBV20-1; D gene: TRBD2; clone size: NA; CDR3 DNA: TGCAGTACTAGCGGAGGCCTCTACGAGCAGTACTTC; CDR3 protein: CSTSGGLYEQYF
J gene: TRBJ2-7; V gene: TRBV20-1; D gene: NA; clone size: many; CDR3 DNA: TGCAGTACCAGGACTCGCAACTACGAGCAGTACTTC; CDR3 protein: CSTRTRNYEQYF
J gene: TRBJ1-1; V gene: TRBV6-1; D gene: NA; clone size: many; CDR3 DNA: TGTGCCAGCAGCTGGAGCACAGGGCTCGACACTGAAGCTTTCTTT; CDR3 protein: CASSWSTGLDTEAFF
J gene: TRBJ2-7; V gene: TRBV28; D gene: NA; clone size: many; CDR3 DNA: TGTGCCAGCCTCGGGACCCCCTCCTTCGAGCAGTACTTC; CDR3 protein: CASLGTPSFEQYF
J gene: TRBJ1-6; V gene: TRBV9; D gene: NA; clone size: NA; CDR3 DNA: TGTGCCAGCAGCGCCTCGATGGGGGTGAAGGATTCACCCCTCCACTTT; CDR3 protein: CASSASMGVKDSPLHF
J gene: TRBJ2-2; V gene: TRBV20-1; D gene: TRBD1; clone size: NA; CDR3 DNA: TGCAGTGCAACAGGGGGTGCGAACACCGGGGAGCTGTTTTTT; CDR3 protein: CSATGGANTGELFF
J gene: TRBJ2-4; V gene: TRBV20-1; D gene: NA; clone size: few; CDR3 DNA: TGCAGTGCTAGAGATTGGTGGTCTAGGGGGGGGGCGGCGACCAAAAACATTCAGTACTTC; CDR3 protein: CSARDWWSRGGAATKNIQYF
J gene: TRBJ1-1; V gene: TRBV9; D gene: TRBD1; clone size: many; CDR3 DNA: TGTGCCAGCAGTCCTTCAGGACAGGCAGCTTCTGAAGCTTTCTTT; CDR3 protein: CASSPSGQAASEAFF
J gene: TRBJ2-1; V gene: TRBV20-1; D gene: NA; clone size: few; CDR3 DNA: TGCAGTGCTAGGCTGGCCCGAGGGGCTGAGCAGTTCTTC; CDR3 protein: CSARLARGAEQFF
J gene: TRBJ2-2; V gene: TRBV2; D gene: TRBD1; clone size: many; CDR3 DNA: TGTGCCAGCGCCTACAGGGGAAGGAGCACCGGGGAGCTGTTTTTT; CDR3 protein: CASAYRGRSTGELFF
J gene: TRBJ2-2; V gene: TRBV7-9; D gene: NA; clone size: NA; CDR3 DNA: TGTGCCAGCAGCCCCATAGGGGCACGGAACACCGGGGAGCTGTTTTTT; CDR3 protein: CASSPIGARNTGELFF
J gene: TRBJ2-2; V gene: TRBV7-2; D gene: NA; clone size: many; CDR3 DNA: TGTGCCAGCAGCCCACCCAGGGGCGGGGAGCTGTTTTTT; CDR3 protein: CASSPPRGGELFF
J gene: TRBJ1-1; V gene: TRBV10-3; D gene: NA; clone size: NA; CDR3 DNA: TGTGCCATCAGTCTCGGGGGGGGGAACACTGAAGCTTTCTTT; CDR3 protein: CAISLGGGNTEAFF
J gene: TRBJ2-1; V gene: TRBV24-1; D gene: TRBD1; clone size: NA; CDR3 DNA: TGTGCCACCAGTAGGACAGGGGGCTACAATGAGCAGTTCTTC; CDR3 protein: CATSRTGGYNEQFF
J gene: TRBJ2-6; V gene: TRBV4-3; D gene: NA; clone size: NA; CDR3 DNA: TGCGCCAGCAGCCAAGTGTTAGGGGGCTCTGGGGCCAACGTCCTGACTTTC; CDR3 protein: CASSQVLGGSGANVLTF
J gene: TRBJ2-7; V gene: TRBV29-1; D gene: NA; clone size: many; CDR3 DNA: TGCAGCGTTGGAACAGTAACCTACGAGCAGTACTTC; CDR3 protein: CSVGTVTYEQYF
J gene: TRBJ2-7; V gene: TRBV6-5; D gene: NA; clone size: many; CDR3 DNA: TGTGCCAGCAGTTACTCGATGGGATACTCCTACGAGCAGTACTTC; CDR3 protein: CASSYSMGYSYEQYF